These T cell receptor beta chains were read from a single sample in a study of blood T cell repertoires in COVID-19. TCRdb's copy holds only in-frame clones and misses some; the assay was immunoSEQ multiplex PCR. The sample includes 90,000 to 120,000 clones, over 60% seen only once; the top ten take around 4.5%. Sequencing was carried out using peripheral blood. These receptors were obtained from a man in his 70s with acute or convalescent COVID-19. Each CDR3 is given with its conserved first and last residue. A D gene is named only where the DNA matches it firmly. Rows give clone size only sometimes, using once, few, many, or a class for an expanded clone.

j_call | v_call | clone_size | d_call | cdr3_nt | cdr3_aa
TRBJ2-1 | TRBV18 | once | TRBD1 | TGTGCCAGCTCACCAGCCGGGACAGGGGGGAATGAGCAGTTCTTC | CASSPAGTGGNEQFF
TRBJ1-2 | TRBV6-1 | - | TRBD1 | TGTGCCAGCAGGGAAGGACAGGGGGCGCGAGGCTACACCTTC | CASREGQGARGYTF
TRBJ1-3 | TRBV3-1/TRBV3-2 | - | - | TGTGCCAGCAGCCAAGCCACGGGTGGAAACACCATATATTTT | CASSQATGGNTIYF
TRBJ1-2 | TRBV5-1 | - | - | TGCGCCAGCAGCTTGGGGGACACCTACTTGAATGGCTACACCTTC | CASSLGDTYLNGYTF
TRBJ1-6 | TRBV7-6 | - | - | TGTGCCAGCAGCTTAACAGGGACCAAAACGATGGGTTCACCCCTCCACTTT | CASSLTGTKTMGSPLHF
TRBJ1-2 | TRBV6-5 | - | - | TGTGCCACCAGAATTGTCGGGGGGCTTGACTATGGCTACACCTTC | CATRIVGGLDYGYTF
TRBJ1-6 | TRBV2 | - | TRBD1 | TGTGCCAGCAGAGGGACAGGGGTGGATAATTCACCCCTCCACTTT | CASRGTGVDNSPLHF
TRBJ1-1 | TRBV19 | once | - | TGTGCCAGTAGTGAAGGACACCTCAACACTGAAGCTTTCTTT | CASSEGHLNTEAFF
TRBJ2-1 | TRBV3-1/TRBV3-2 | few | TRBD2 | TGTGCCAGCAGCCAAGAAGGTAGCGGGGGGCGGAATGAGCAGTTCTTC | CASSQEGSGGRNEQFF
TRBJ2-7 | TRBV2 | - | - | TGTGCCATTGACGGGGGAAATTGGGGCGAGCAGTACTTC | CAIDGGNWGEQYF
TRBJ2-1 | TRBV5-4 | - | - | TGTGCCAGCAGACCATATGCTAGCAACGACGAGGAGCAGTTCTTC | CASRPYASNDEEQFF
TRBJ1-3 | TRBV3-1/TRBV3-2 | - | TRBD1 | TGTGCCAGCAGCCACCCGGGACAGGGGGACACCATATATTTT | CASSHPGQGDTIYF
TRBJ2-7 | TRBV9 | - | - | TGTGCCAGCAGCGTAGAGGGGGGGCCCTCCTACGAGCAGTACTTC | CASSVEGGPSYEQYF
TRBJ2-1 | TRBV7-2 | - | TRBD2 | TGTGCCAGCAGCTCCAAACCGGGGGGGCGCGGCGATGAGCAGTTCTTC | CASSSKPGGRGDEQFF
TRBJ1-6 | TRBV19 | - | - | TGTGCCAGTAGTATAGTGGAGTCACCCCTCCACTTT | CASSIVESPLHF
TRBJ1-1 | TRBV6-6 | - | - | TGTGCCAGCATATTCGCCGGCACTGAAGCTTTCTTT | CASIFAGTEAFF
TRBJ1-2 | TRBV27 | - | TRBD1 | TGTGCCAGCTCGAGTGGCATCGGGACAGGGGGAGGTAACTATGGCTACACCTTC | CASSSGIGTGGGNYGYTF
TRBJ1-4 | TRBV29-1 | once | - | TGCAGCGCGACAGCAACTAATGAAAAACTGTTTTTT | CSATATNEKLFF
TRBJ1-1 | TRBV6-5 | - | - | TGTGCCACGTCCCGGGGGGCGACGAACACTGAAGCTTTCTTT | CATSRGATNTEAFF
TRBJ2-3 | TRBV9 | - | TRBD1 | TGTGCCAGCAGCGTAGGAGGGACAGGTCGGGCAGATACGCAGTATTTT | CASSVGGTGRADTQYF
TRBJ1-1 | TRBV5-6 | - | - | TGTGCCAGCAGCTTGCAAGGAGGAACTGAAGCTTTCTTT | CASSLQGGTEAFF
TRBJ1-1 | TRBV18 | - | - | TGTGCCAGCTCCCGGGGCGGGGCGAACACTGAAGCTTTCTTT | CASSRGGANTEAFF
TRBJ1-6 | TRBV19 | few | TRBD1 | TGTGCCAGTAGTCCTACAGGGGTGTCACCCCTCCACTTT | CASSPTGVSPLHF
TRBJ1-3 | TRBV5-6 | - | - | TGTGCCAGCAGCTTGGTGGTAGGAGTCGGTGGAAACACCATATATTTT | CASSLVVGVGGNTIYF
TRBJ1-5 | TRBV10-3 | - | TRBD1 | TGTGCCAGCAGAGGGACAGAGACCACCTCAGGAAGCAATCAGCCCCAGCATTTT | CASRGTETTSGSNQPQHF
TRBJ2-4 | TRBV27 | - | TRBD2 | TGTGCCAGCAGGGTGGGGGGGGACAAAAACATTCAGTACTTC | CASRVGGDKNIQYF
TRBJ1-5 | TRBV19 | - | TRBD1 | TGTGCCAGTAGTAGCCGACAGGGCGGTTACGGCAATCAGCCCCAGCATTTT | CASSSRQGGYGNQPQHF
TRBJ1-1 | TRBV7-3 | - | TRBD1 | TGTGCCAGCAGGCGAGATACAGGGGGCGGTGGTGAAGCTTTCTTT | CASRRDTGGGGEAFF
TRBJ2-7 | TRBV20-1 | - | TRBD1 | TGCAGTGCTCAGGGGGCCTACGAGCAGTACTTC | CSAQGAYEQYF
TRBJ2-2 | TRBV24-1 | - | - | TGTGCCACCAGGGGCACGGGGAAACCGAACACCGGGGAGCTGTTTTTT | CATRGTGKPNTGELFF
TRBJ1-1 | TRBV19 | - | TRBD1 | TGTGCCAGTAGTTCACAGGGGGGGAACACTGAAGCTTTCTTT | CASSSQGGNTEAFF
TRBJ1-1 | TRBV7-2 | - | TRBD1 | TGTGCCAGCAGCTTAGACAGGGGGCCGGTCACTGAAGCTTTCTTT | CASSLDRGPVTEAFF
TRBJ2-3 | TRBV4-3 | - | - | TGCGCCAGCAGCCAGGCTGACTCAGCCACAGATACGCAGTATTTT | CASSQADSATDTQYF
TRBJ1-3 | TRBV5-1 | - | - | TGCGCCAGCAGCTTCAGCGGGGCCTCTGGAAACACCATATATTTT | CASSFSGASGNTIYF
TRBJ2-7 | TRBV29-1 | once | - | TGCAGCGTGGCCCTAGGCCTGACGGGCTACGAGCAGTACTTC | CSVALGLTGYEQYF
TRBJ1-6 | TRBV2 | - | - | TGTGCCAGCAGTGACCGGTCTTCACCCCTCCACTTT | CASSDRSSPLHF
TRBJ2-1 | TRBV11-3 | - | - | TGTGCCAGCGGTTTTAGAACCAATGAGCAGTTCTTC | CASGFRTNEQFF
TRBJ1-3 | TRBV9 | few | TRBD1 | TGTGCCAGCAGCGTAGGGCAGGGGGCGAGTTCTGGAAACACCATATATTTT | CASSVGQGASSGNTIYF
TRBJ2-5 | TRBV12-5 | - | TRBD1 | TGTGCTAGTGGTTTAGGGACAGGGGAAGAGACCCAGTACTTC | CASGLGTGEETQYF
TRBJ2-1 | TRBV5-1 | few | TRBD2 | TGCGCCAGCAGCTTGGAAGTCCTAGCGGGGTATCTTAATGAGCAGTTCTTC | CASSLEVLAGYLNEQFF
TRBJ2-7 | TRBV1 | - | - | TGCACCAGCAGCACGTCCGGGACTTCCCCCTACGAGCAGTACTTC | CTSSTSGTSPYEQYF
TRBJ2-5 | TRBV5-1 | - | - | TGCGCCAGCAGCCCCCAAGGGCGGGTCCAAGAGACCCAGTACTTC | CASSPQGRVQETQYF
TRBJ2-1 | TRBV4-1 | once | TRBD2 | TGCGCCAGCAGCCTTCTGACTAGCGGGGACTACAATGAGCAGTTCTTC | CASSLLTSGDYNEQFF
TRBJ2-7 | TRBV3-1/TRBV3-2 | - | - | TGTGCCAGCAGCCAATGGTTGAGGGATCGGAACGAGCAGTACTTC | CASSQWLRDRNEQYF
TRBJ2-3 | TRBV5-4 | - | - | TGTGCCAGCAGCTTGGGCGGAGGAGTCCGGACTTTCACAGATACGCAGTATTTT | CASSLGGGVRTFTDTQYF
TRBJ1-2 | TRBV29-1 | - | TRBD1 | TGCAGCGTTGATACGGGACAGGGAAATTATGGCTACACCTTC | CSVDTGQGNYGYTF
TRBJ1-5 | TRBV7-2 | - | - | TGTGCCAGCAGCCTCTACGTGGATCAGCCCCAGCATTTT | CASSLYVDQPQHF